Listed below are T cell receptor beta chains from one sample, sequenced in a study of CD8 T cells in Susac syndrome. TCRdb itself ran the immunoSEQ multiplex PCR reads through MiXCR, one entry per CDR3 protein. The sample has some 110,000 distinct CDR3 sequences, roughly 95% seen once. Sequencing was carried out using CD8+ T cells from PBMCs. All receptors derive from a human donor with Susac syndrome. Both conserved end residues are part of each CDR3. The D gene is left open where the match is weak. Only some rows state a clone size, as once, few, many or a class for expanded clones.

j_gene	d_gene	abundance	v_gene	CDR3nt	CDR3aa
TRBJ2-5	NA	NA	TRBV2	TGTGCCAGCAGTGCGGAGGGGGCCGTACCGCAAGAGACCCAGTACTTC	CASSAEGAVPQETQYF
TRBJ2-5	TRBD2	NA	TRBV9	TGTGCCAGCAGCGTAAGCGGGACTCCAGAGACCCAGTACTTC	CASSVSGTPETQYF
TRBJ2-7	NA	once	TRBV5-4	TGTGCCAGCAGCTCCCTGACTCGGCCGCTCGAGCAGTACTTC	CASSSLTRPLEQYF
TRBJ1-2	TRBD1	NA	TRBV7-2	TGTGCCAGCAGCCACGGGACAGGTTGGGGCTACACCTTC	CASSHGTGWGYTF
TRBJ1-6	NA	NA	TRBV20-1	TGCAGTGCTAGAGATTTGGCTTCAAGCTCCTATAATTCACCCCTCCACTTT	CSARDLASSSYNSPLHF
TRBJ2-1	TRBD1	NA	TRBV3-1	TGTGCCAGCAGCTGGACAGGGGATGAGCAGTTCTTC	CASSWTGDEQFF
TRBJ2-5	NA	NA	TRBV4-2	TGTGCCAGCAGCCAGTGGTTGCGGGAGACCCAGTACTTC	CASSQWLRETQYF
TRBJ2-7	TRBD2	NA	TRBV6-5	TGTGCCAGCAGTTACTCGCTAGCGGTGGCACGCGAGCAGTACTTC	CASSYSLAVAREQYF
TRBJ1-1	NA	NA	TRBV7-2	TGTGCCAGCAGCTTAGTCATAACGGGACCTAACACTGAAGCTTTCTTT	CASSLVITGPNTEAFF
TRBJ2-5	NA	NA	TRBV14	TGTGCCAGCAGCCAAGTGGGGGGCCGTTTGGAGACCCAGTACTTC	CASSQVGGRLETQYF
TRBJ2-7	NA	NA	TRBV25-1	TGTGCCAGCAGTGATGGCCCCTTGTCCTACGAGCAGTACTTC	CASSDGPLSYEQYF
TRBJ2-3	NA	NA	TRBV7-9	TGTGCCAGCAGCGCTGACGGGGGTTCCACAGATACGCAGTATTTT	CASSADGGSTDTQYF
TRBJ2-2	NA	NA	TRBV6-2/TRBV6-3	TGTGCCAGCAGTTATTTCCCGCAGGGCGGGGAGCTGTTTTTT	CASSYFPQGGELFF
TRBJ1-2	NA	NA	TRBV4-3	TGCGCCAGCAGCCAAGACCAAAATTTATGGGGAACCTATGGCTACACCTTC	CASSQDQNLWGTYGYTF
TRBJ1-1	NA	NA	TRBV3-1	TGTGCCAGCAGCCAAGTCACAGGGACTGAAGCTTTCTTT	CASSQVTGTEAFF
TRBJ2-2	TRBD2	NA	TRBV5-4	TGTGCCAGCAGCGCCCGACTAGCGGGGGAGACCGGGGAGCTGTTTTTT	CASSARLAGETGELFF
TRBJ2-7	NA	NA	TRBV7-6	TGTGCCAGCAGCTTAGGAGGGAAATACGAGCAGTACTTC	CASSLGGKYEQYF
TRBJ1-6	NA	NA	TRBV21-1	TGTGCCAGCAGCGACCCACCCTTTCGGCAGGAAATATTCTCCCCCCTCCACTTT	CASSDPPFRQEIFSPLHF
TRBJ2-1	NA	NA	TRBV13	TGTGCCAGCAGCTTAGCGGTTCGGGACCCAAGCTCCTACAATGAGCAGTTCTTC	CASSLAVRDPSSYNEQFF
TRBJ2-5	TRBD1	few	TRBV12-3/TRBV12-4	TGTGCCAGCAGTTCCGGACAGGGTGAAGAGACCCAGTACTTC	CASSSGQGEETQYF
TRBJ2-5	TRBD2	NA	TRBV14	TGTGCCAGCAGCCAGCTAGCGGGGGGGCAAGAGACCCAGTACTTC	CASSQLAGGQETQYF
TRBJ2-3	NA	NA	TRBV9	TGTGCCAGCAGCCCCGGGGGCTTATACACAGATACGCAGTATTTT	CASSPGGLYTDTQYF
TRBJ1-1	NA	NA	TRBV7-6	TGTGCCAGCAGCTTAGAGTCGGGGTCGGGTGAAGCTTTCTTT	CASSLESGSGEAFF
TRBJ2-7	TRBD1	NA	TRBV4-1	TGCGCCAGCAGTCCCAGGACAGGGAGCTACGAGCAGTACTTC	CASSPRTGSYEQYF
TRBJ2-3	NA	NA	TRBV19	TGTGCCAGTAGTCCCCGGACTACCCTCACAGATACGCAGTATTTT	CASSPRTTLTDTQYF
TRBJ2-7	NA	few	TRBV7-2	TGTGCCAGCAGGCTAACGGTCCTCTTC	CASRLTVLF
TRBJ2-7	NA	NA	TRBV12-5	TGTGCTAGTGGTTTGGTACGTGAGCAGTACTTC	CASGLVREQYF
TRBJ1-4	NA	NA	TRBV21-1	TGTGCCAGCCGCCGCCGGGATGAAAAACTGTTTTTT	CASRRRDEKLFF
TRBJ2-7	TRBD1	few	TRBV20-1	TGCAGTGCGGAACACCGGGACAGGGATAGTTTTCCCTACGAGCAGTACTTC	CSAEHRDRDSFPYEQYF
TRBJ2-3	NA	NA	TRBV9	TGTGCCAGCAGCTTCGTCCTCTCCCCGGATACGCAGTATTTT	CASSFVLSPDTQYF
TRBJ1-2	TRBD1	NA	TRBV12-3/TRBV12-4	TGTGCCAGCAGCCCTACCAGACAGGGGAATTATGGCTACACCTTC	CASSPTRQGNYGYTF
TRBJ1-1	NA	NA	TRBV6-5	TGTGCCAGCAGTTACTTGCTTGGGACAAAAACTGAAGCTTTCTTT	CASSYLLGTKTEAFF
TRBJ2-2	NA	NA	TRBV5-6	TGTGCCAGCAGCTTAACCGGGACTTCGAACACCGGGGAGCTGTTTTTT	CASSLTGTSNTGELFF
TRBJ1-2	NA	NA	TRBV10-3	TGTGCCATCAGTGAGGGGACGGCTGTCGGCTACACCTTC	CAISEGTAVGYTF
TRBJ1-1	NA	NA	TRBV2	TGTGCCAGCAGTGAAAGTGAAGCTTTCTTT	CASSESEAFF
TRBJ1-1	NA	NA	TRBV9	TGTGCCAGCAGCGTAGACCGGAACACTGAAGCTTTCTTT	CASSVDRNTEAFF
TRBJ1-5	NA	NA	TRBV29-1	TGCAGCGTTGTACTGACGGATAGCAATCAGCCCCAGCATTTT	CSVVLTDSNQPQHF
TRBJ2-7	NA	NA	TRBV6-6	TGTGCCAGCAGTTACTCAAGATTCCAGGGGAGGGACGAGCAGTACTTC	CASSYSRFQGRDEQYF
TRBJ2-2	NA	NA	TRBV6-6	TGTGCCACTAGGACGGGGGCGCCGATCGGGGAGCTGTTTTTT	CATRTGAPIGELFF
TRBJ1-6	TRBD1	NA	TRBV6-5	TGTGCCAGCAGTTACAGGGGGCCGTCACCCCTCCACTTT	CASSYRGPSPLHF
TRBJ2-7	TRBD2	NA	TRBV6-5	TGTGCCAGCAGTTCCCTAGCGGGGGCGACCTACGAGCAGTACTTC	CASSSLAGATYEQYF
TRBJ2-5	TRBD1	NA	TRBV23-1	TGCGCCAGCAGTCAATCGAGGACAGGGGGTATGGAGACCCAGTACTTC	CASSQSRTGGMETQYF
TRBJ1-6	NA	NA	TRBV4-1	TGCGCCAGCAGCCCCACCGGGTTTGGGTCACCCCTCCACTTT	CASSPTGFGSPLHF
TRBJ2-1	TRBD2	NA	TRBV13	TGTGCCAGCAGCACCCCCCCTAGCGGGGGGGCAAATGAGCAGTTCTTC	CASSTPPSGGANEQFF